This T cell receptor (beta chain) was sequenced in a study of T cell responses to AZD1222 COVID-19 vaccine. This clone was found a few times. V was cut by 1 base and J by 5 bases, with 4 bases left in between. The CDR3 spans 12 residues. Per the germline V gene, CDR1 is LGHDT and CDR2 is YNNKEL (reference sequence). Data came from immunoSEQ multiplex PCR; TCRdb stores just in-frame clones and leaves some out. The sample includes approximately 150,000 clones, about 90% of them seen just once. This chain joins TRBV3-1 (or the pseudogene TRBV3-2) and TRBJ2-3, with D unresolved. This TCR was recovered from an adult who received the AZD1222 COVID-19 vaccine. This material consisted of peripheral blood, taken 28 days after the second AZD1222 dose. The CDR3 region has the DNA TGTGCCAGCAGCCAAGTGGAAGATACGCAGTATTTT. Translating gives CASSQVEDTQYF.